This T cell receptor beta chain was profiled in a study of T cell repertoires in cytomegalovirus infection. Across the whole study: Indicated by public TCR beta signatures were CMV infection and matching HLA type.

TCRdb processed the reads anew with MiXCR; each CDR3 protein has one entry. Among 400,000 or so distinct CDR3 sequences, 15% to 20% were seen once, and the ten largest hold under 9%. The CDR3 sequence is 13 residues long. The germline V and J ends were trimmed by 2 bases and 4 bases, with 9 bases remaining between them. The germline CDR1 and CDR2 sequences are DFQATT and SNEGSKA (reference sequence). The chain links TRBV20-1 to TRBJ2-1; the D is unclear. The receptor was derived from a human donor in good health (CMV status not recorded). Some clones in this sample may be carry-over from other donors' samples. Sample: PBMCs. The CDR3 loop reads CSARRPLYNEQFF. The CDR3 region has the DNA TGCAGTGCTAGAAGGCCACTATACAATGAGCAGTTCTTC.